The clone carrying this T cell receptor (beta chain) was seen ten or more times. Germline assignment: CDR1 LNHDA and CDR2 SQIVND (reference sequence). Germline trimming cut 5 bases from V and 0 bases from J; bases unmatched to any gene: 6. This CDR3 has 15 amino acids. This specimen comes from a study of T cells in Graves' hyperthyroidism and ophthalmopathy. RNA transcripts served as the template for amplifying TCR beta CDR3 regions. Primed by the HTBI set, a first-round RT-PCR was run on the TCR CDR3. TCRdb independently ran MiXCR on the multiplex PCR reads; one entry per CDR3 protein. The top ten hold roughly 35% of the sample, which has more than 350,000 distinct CDR3 sequences, approximately 18% seen once.

This clonotype was sampled from a woman aged 30 to 39 with Graves' hyperthyroidism that later progressed to Graves' ophthalmopathy. The chain employs TRBV19 and TRBJ1-2; 7 nucleotides line up with TRBD1. Sequenced: blood. Written as DNA, the CDR3 is TGTGCCAGTAGTGCAGACAGGGTACCTAACTATGGCTACACCTTC. Protein sequence: CASSADRVPNYGYTF.